Listed below are T cell receptor beta chains from one sample, sequenced in a study of a mutant IDH1 vaccine in newly diagnosed glioma. For these TCRs, the target antigens are not known. Using immunoSEQ multiplex PCR, the repertoire was profiled, and TCRdb retains in-frame clones only, with some absent. The table has 50,000 to 70,000 clones, 80% to 85% seen once; the top ten hold around 8.9%. The sample in question was PBMCs, obtained from a glioma patient whose treatment included an IDH1 peptide vaccine. These receptors were obtained from a woman aged 40 to 50 with glioma. Some clones in this sample may be carry-over from other donors' samples. Both conserved end residues are part of each CDR3.

>TRBV19
CASSIGVNQPQHF
>TRBV6-6
CASRVTSDTGELFF
>TRBV10-3
CAISAGQGSVGELFF
>TRBV6-1
CASSEDQAGAAEAFF
>TRBV9
CASSVESGGGGFSYNEQFF
>TRBV6-6
CASSSPGTGEGGYTF
>TRBV11-2
CASSLERNQPQHF
>TRBV5-1
CASSLEEGISTEAFF
>TRBV19
CASSISGTGVHEQYF
>TRBV25-1
CASSELAGTDTQYF
>TRBV5-1
CASSPTGTVVSEQYF
>TRBV18
CASSPTREGSSQPQHF
>TRBV27
CASSSAAEAYEQYF
>TRBV19
CASRGEETQYF
>TRBV13
CASRPLGGRGGYTF
>TRBV25-1
CASSEYGGHQPQHF
>TRBV27
CASSLGAGSGYTF
>TRBV6-6
CASSTGTSGYTF
>TRBV2
CASSQGEETQYF
>TRBV5-1
CASSPGHTSSYEQYF
>TRBV5-6
CASSLASGAGNTIYF
>TRBV19
CASSRDNSYEQYF
>TRBV14
CASSPGLAGSQETQYF
>TRBV15
CATSSPGQESFNSPLHF
>TRBV10-2
CASSERWTGELFF
>TRBV19
CASRGQGAFVTEAFF
>TRBV6-5
CASRAGQGSTEAFF
>TRBV28
CASSLSSRSYNSPLHF